The 13 T cell receptor beta chains listed next were all sequenced from one sample in a study of cytomegalovirus exposure and HLA in healthy donors. The PCR contained 60 Vbeta and 13 Jbeta primers. Generated by immunoSEQ multiplex PCR, the TCRdb table keeps only in-frame clones and is missing some. The sample includes about 110,000 clones, roughly 70% of them seen just once. Source material: PBMCs. The receptors derive from a woman aged 40 to 55 in good health and CMV-seropositive.

The chain couples TRBV5-1 to TRBJ2-7; TRBD1 agrees at 8 bases. The junction had 4 bases not matched to a gene; V was cut back by 2 bases and J by 3 bases. The length of the CDR3 is 14 residues. Germline V gene sequence: CDR1 SGHRS, CDR2 YFSETQ. The CDR3 DNA reads TGCGCCAGCAGCTTCGGGACAGGAGGCTACGAGCAGTACTTC. Residues: CASSFGTGGYEQYF.

This sequence joins TRBV5-1 and TRBJ2-1; 8 bases are a match to TRBD2. The length of the CDR3 is 15 residues. Trimming took 7 bases from V and 8 from J; bases not matched to a gene: 14. Per germline, CDR1 SGHRS and CDR2 YFSETQ. CDR3 DNA sequence: TGCGCCAGCGGTGTGGGGCGGGGGGCCCCCCATGAGCAGTTCTTC. Translated, it gives CASGVGRGAPHEQFF.

This rearrangement joins TRBV6-1 to TRBJ2-3, with 11 bases aligning to TRBD1. This CDR3 is 15 amino acids long. In germline, CDR1 is MNHNS, CDR2 SASEGT. V shed 8 bases and J 6 bases; nucleotides not matched to a gene: 10. The chain's CDR3 is CASRSGTGGEDTQYF. CDR3 nucleotide sequence: TGTGCCAGCCGATCCGGGACAGGGGGTGAGGATACGCAGTATTTT.

This clone was picked up a small number of times. V is TRBV6-5 and J is TRBJ1-5, with 7 nucleotides matching TRBD1. The CDR3 consists of 14 residues. Germline values: CDR1 MNHEY, CDR2 SVGAGI. Germline trimming cut 6 bases from V and 2 bases from J; bases unmatched to any gene: 4. The CDR3 sequence: CASRGQLGNQPQHF. The CDR3 DNA reads TGTGCCAGCAGGGGACAGTTGGGCAATCAGCCCCAGCATTTT.

The rearrangement uses TRBV6-1 and TRBJ2-7; TRBD1 aligns across 11 bases. The V and J ends lost 6 bases and 4 bases, in that order; junction bases with no gene match: 8. This CDR3 spans 15 amino acids. Germline V CDR1 and CDR2: MNHNS, SASEGT. The CDR3 nucleotides are TGTGCCAGCAGCGGCTGGGACAGGGGGAGGTACGAGCAGTACTTC. Residues: CASSGWDRGRYEQYF.

This clone was observed a handful of times. This chain uses TRBV7-9 with TRBJ2-5, with D hard to call. V was shortened by 4 bases and J by 2 bases, with 11 bases between the two germline ends. The CDR3 contains 14 residues. Germline CDR1 SEHNR, CDR2 FQNEAQ (reference sequence). The CDR3 coding sequence is TGTGCCAGCAGCTACCTCACAGAGCAAGAGACCCAGTACTTC. This gives the protein CASSYLTEQETQYF.

This sequence joins TRBV15 and TRBJ1-5; 10 nucleotides match TRBD1. This CDR3 contains 16 residues. The V gene end was trimmed by 0 bases and the J gene end by 6 bases; junction bases not matched to a gene: 5. Germline CDR1 is LNHNV and CDR2 is YYDKDF (reference sequence). In DNA form, the CDR3 reads TGTGCCACCAGCAGAGATCGGGGACAGGGGAGTCAGCCCCAGCATTTT. Translation gives CATSRDRGQGSQPQHF. The full variable domain, completed using reference TRBV15 and TRBJ1-5, is DAMVIQNPRYQVTQFGKPVTLSCSQTLNHNVMYWYQQKSSQAPKLLFHYYDKDFNNEADTPDNFQSRRPNTSFCFLDIRSPGLGDTAMYLCATSRDRGQGSQPQHFGDGTRLSIL.

V gene TRBV5-1 combines with J gene TRBJ1-1; 8 bases are shared with TRBD1. V lost 6 bases to trimming and J lost 1 base; unmatched junction nucleotides: 2. CDR1 SGHRS and CDR2 YFSETQ come from the germline V gene. The CDR3 has 13 residues. The CDR3 loop reads CASTGQGNTEAFF. In DNA form, the CDR3 reads TGCGCCAGCACCGGACAGGGGAACACTGAAGCTTTCTTT.

The chain links TRBV2 to TRBJ1-2; perhaps TRBD1 as D (6 bases). Trimming removed 5 bases from V and 7 bases from J, with 14 bases in between. This CDR3 is built from 13 residues. Germline V gene data show CDR1 as SNHLY and CDR2 as FYNNEI. The CDR3 DNA is TGTGCCAGCAGTTATCAGGGGATCGGTGGCTACACCTTC. Its translation: CASSYQGIGGYTF.

The chain is built from TRBV20-1 and TRBJ2-1; TRBD1 might be the D (5 bases). The germline CDR1 and CDR2 sequences are DFQATT and SNEGSKA (reference sequence). Trimming removed 6 bases at V and 12 bases at J, with 12 bases between. The CDR3 is 10 residues long. The CDR3 sequence: CSAPKGLQFF. Written as DNA, the CDR3 is TGCAGTGCACCGAAGGGGTTGCAGTTCTTC.

The chain joins TRBV5-4 to TRBJ1-1; no firm D call. V lost 0 bases to trimming and J lost 2 bases, with 11 bases between them. CDR1 is SGHNT, CDR2 YYREEE, per germline (reference sequence). The length of the CDR3 is 15 residues. CDR3 sequence: CASSLGGKRNTEAFF. CDR3 nucleotide sequence: TGTGCCAGCAGCTTGGGCGGGAAAAGAAACACTGAAGCTTTCTTT. Variable domain in full (rest from reference TRBV5-4 and TRBJ1-1): ETGVTQSPTHLIKTRGQQVTLRCSSQSGHNTVSWYQQALGQGPQFIFQYYREEENGRGNFPPRFSGLQFPNYSSELNVNALELDDSALYLCASSLGGKRNTEAFFGQGTRLTVV.

This clone was seen only a few times. The V gene is TRBV29-1, the J gene TRBJ2-1; tentative D call: TRBD1 (6 bases). Between the trimmed V and J ends, which lost 3 bases and 1 base, there was a span of 10 bases. Per the germline V gene, CDR1 is SQVTM and CDR2 is ANQGSEA. The CDR3 totals 14 residues. CDR3 sequence (DNA): TGCAGCGTTGACCACAGGGAGTCCTACAATGAGCAGTTCTTC. This translates into CSVDHRESYNEQFF.

This clone has just one count. V usage is TRBV10-2 and J usage is TRBJ2-3, with D unclear. V was cut by 7 bases and J by 3 bases, with 11 bases left in between. The V gene's germline CDR1 is WSHSY and CDR2 SAAADI. The CDR3 spans 13 residues. The DNA for the CDR3 is TGCGCCAGCACGCCGGGTGGGACAGATACGCAGTATTTT. Its translation: CASTPGGTDTQYF.